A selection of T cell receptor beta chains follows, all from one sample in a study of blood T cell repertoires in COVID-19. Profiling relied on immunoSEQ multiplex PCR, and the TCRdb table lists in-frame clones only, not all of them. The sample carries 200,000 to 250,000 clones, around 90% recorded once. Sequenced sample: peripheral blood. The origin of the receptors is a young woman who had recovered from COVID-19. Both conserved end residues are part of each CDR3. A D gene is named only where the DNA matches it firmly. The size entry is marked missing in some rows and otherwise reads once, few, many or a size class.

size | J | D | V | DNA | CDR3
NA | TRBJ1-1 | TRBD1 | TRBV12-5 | TGTGCTAGTGGTCGGACAGGCGAGAACACTGAAGCTTTCTTT | CASGRTGENTEAFF
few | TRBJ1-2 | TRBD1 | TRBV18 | TGTGCCAGCTCAGCCGGGACAGGGAACTATGGCTACACCTTC | CASSAGTGNYGYTF
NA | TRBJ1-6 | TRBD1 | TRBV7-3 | TGTGCCAGCAGCCGACAGGGGGCAAGATCACCCCTCCACTTT | CASSRQGARSPLHF
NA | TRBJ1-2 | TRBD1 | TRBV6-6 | TGTGCCAGCAGTTACCTTTGGACAGGGGAAGGCTACACCTTC | CASSYLWTGEGYTF
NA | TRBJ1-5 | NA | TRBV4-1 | TGCGCCAGCAGCCAAGAGAGGGGGTATAGCAATCAGCCCCAGCATTTT | CASSQERGYSNQPQHF
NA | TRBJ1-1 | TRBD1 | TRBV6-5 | TGTGCCAGCCCCGACAGGGCGAACACTGAAGCTTTCTTT | CASPDRANTEAFF
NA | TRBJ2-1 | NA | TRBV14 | TGTGCCAGCAGCCAACTCTCAGGAGCCGGGGTAAGCTCCTACAATGAGCAGTTCTTC | CASSQLSGAGVSSYNEQFF
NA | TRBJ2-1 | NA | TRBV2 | TGTGCCAGCAGTGGTAGCTCCTACAATGAGCAGTTCTTC | CASSGSSYNEQFF
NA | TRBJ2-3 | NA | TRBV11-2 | TGTGCCAGCAGCTCTGCGGCAACGGATACGCAGTATTTT | CASSSAATDTQYF
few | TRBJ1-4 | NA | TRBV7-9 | TGTGCCAGCAGCTTCACGTCCGGTGAAAAACTGTTTTTT | CASSFTSGEKLFF
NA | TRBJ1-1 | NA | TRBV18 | TGTGCCAGCTCACCCTTAGGACAGACAAACACTGAAGCTTTCTTT | CASSPLGQTNTEAFF
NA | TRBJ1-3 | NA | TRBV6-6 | TGTGCCAGCAGTTATACAGGGAGAAGAGGTGGAAACACCATATATTTT | CASSYTGRRGGNTIYF
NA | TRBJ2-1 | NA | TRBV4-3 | TGCGCCAGCAGCCAAGACGTGGCAGGGGTCTACAATGAGCAGTTCTTC | CASSQDVAGVYNEQFF
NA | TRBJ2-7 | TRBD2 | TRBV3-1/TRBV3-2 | TGTGCCAGCAGCCACCGGGAGGGCCAATCCTACGAGCAGTACTTC | CASSHREGQSYEQYF
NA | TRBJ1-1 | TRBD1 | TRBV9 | TGTGCCAGCAGCGTTCGGACAGGGGAGTCGGGAACTGAAGCTTTCTTT | CASSVRTGESGTEAFF
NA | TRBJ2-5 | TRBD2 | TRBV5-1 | TGCGCCAGCACCCCTCTAGCGGGAGTAGAGACCCAGTACTTC | CASTPLAGVETQYF
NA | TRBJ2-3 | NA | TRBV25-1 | TGTGCCAGCAGACTTGTACCCGGGACAGATACGCAGTATTTT | CASRLVPGTDTQYF
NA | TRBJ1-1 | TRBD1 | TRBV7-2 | TGTGCCAGCAGCTCAGGGGGCACCAACACTGAAGCTTTCTTT | CASSSGGTNTEAFF
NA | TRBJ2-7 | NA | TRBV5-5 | TGTGCCAGCAGCTTGGGACTAACTATCTCCTACGAGCAGTACTTC | CASSLGLTISYEQYF
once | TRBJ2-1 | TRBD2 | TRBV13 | TGTGCCAGCAGCTTAGGCCTAGCGGAGGGGCCACGACGGCAGTTCTTC | CASSLGLAEGPRRQFF
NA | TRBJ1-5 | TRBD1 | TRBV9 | TGTGCCAGCAGCGTAGGGGACAGGGAAAGTCAGCCCCAGCATTTT | CASSVGDRESQPQHF
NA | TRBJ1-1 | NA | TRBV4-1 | TGCGCCAGCAGCCAAGTGGCGGTCTTAGGCACTGAAGCTTTCTTT | CASSQVAVLGTEAFF
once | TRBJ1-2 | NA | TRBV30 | TGTGCCTGGAGTCCGGACAGCTTCTATGGCTACACCTTC | CAWSPDSFYGYTF
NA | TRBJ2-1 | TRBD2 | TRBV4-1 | TGCGCCAGCAGCAAACACCAAGCGGGGAGCTCCTACAATGAGCAGTTCTTC | CASSKHQAGSSYNEQFF
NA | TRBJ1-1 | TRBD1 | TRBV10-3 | TGTGCCATACAGGGGTTGGGGGGAGCTGAAGCTTTCTTT | CAIQGLGGAEAFF
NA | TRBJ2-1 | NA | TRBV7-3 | TGTGCCAGCAGCCCCCACCAGGGGGGTGAGCAGTTCTTC | CASSPHQGGEQFF
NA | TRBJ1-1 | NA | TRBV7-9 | TGTGCCAGCAGCAGAAGCGGACTCGGCACTGAAGCTTTCTTT | CASSRSGLGTEAFF
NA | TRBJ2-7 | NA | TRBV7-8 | TGTGCCAGCAGCTTAGAGTATAGCGTTAAGGTGGAGCAGTACTTC | CASSLEYSVKVEQYF
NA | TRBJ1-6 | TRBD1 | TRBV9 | TGTGCCAGCAGCCCTTGGGGACAGGGGGATTCACCCCTCCACTTT | CASSPWGQGDSPLHF
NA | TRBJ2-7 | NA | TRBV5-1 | TGCGCCAGCAGCTTGGCCACGGGAGCCGAGCAGTACTTC | CASSLATGAEQYF
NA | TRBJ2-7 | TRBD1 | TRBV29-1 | TGCAGCGTTGAGGATCGATTTAGTTCGGACAGGGGGTACGAGCAGTACTTC | CSVEDRFSSDRGYEQYF
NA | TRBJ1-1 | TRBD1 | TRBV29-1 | TGCAGCGTTGAAGAGGGACAGCGTGAAGCTTTCTTT | CSVEEGQREAFF
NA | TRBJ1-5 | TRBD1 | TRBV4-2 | TGTGCCAGCAGCCAGTCGACAGGGAGCAATCAGCCCCAGCATTTT | CASSQSTGSNQPQHF
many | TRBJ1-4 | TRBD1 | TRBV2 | TGTGCCAGCAGAGGGGACAGGGAGACCAATAATGAAAAACTGTTTTTT | CASRGDRETNNEKLFF
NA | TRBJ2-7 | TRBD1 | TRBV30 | TGTGCCTATACAGGGGGGAGCTCCTACGAGCAGTACTTC | CAYTGGSSYEQYF
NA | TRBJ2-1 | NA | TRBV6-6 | TGTGCCAGCAGATTTAGCGGCTCCTACAATGAGCAGTTCTTC | CASRFSGSYNEQFF
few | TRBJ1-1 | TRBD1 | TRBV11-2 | TGTGCCAGCAGCTTAAATGGCGACAGGGGAAAGTTCGCGAACACTGAAGCTTTCTTT | CASSLNGDRGKFANTEAFF
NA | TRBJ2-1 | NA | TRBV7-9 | TGTGCCAGCGAAACCCCCGGGAGACAGAACGCTGATGAGCAGTTCTTC | CASETPGRQNADEQFF
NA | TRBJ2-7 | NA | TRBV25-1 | TGTGCCAGCAGTGAATTGGGACTTAACCCCGGATACGAGCAGTACTTC | CASSELGLNPGYEQYF
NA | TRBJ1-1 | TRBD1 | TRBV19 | TGTGCCAGTAATACAGGGGGTGTCGCTGAAGCTTTCTTT | CASNTGGVAEAFF
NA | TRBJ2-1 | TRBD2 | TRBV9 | TGTGCCAGCAGCGGACCGGGGCTAGCGGGCAAAGCGCCCTACAATGAGCAGTTCTTC | CASSGPGLAGKAPYNEQFF
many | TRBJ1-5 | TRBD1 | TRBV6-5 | TGTGCCAGCCAGACAGGGGAACATCAGCCCCAGCATTTT | CASQTGEHQPQHF
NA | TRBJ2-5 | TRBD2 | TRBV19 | TGTGCCAGTAGTATAGTTCCCGCGGGAGTCTTACAAGAGACCCAGTACTTC | CASSIVPAGVLQETQYF
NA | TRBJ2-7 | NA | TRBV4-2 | TGTGCCAGCAGCCAAGGGTTCGGGAGCTCCTACGAGCAGTACTTC | CASSQGFGSSYEQYF
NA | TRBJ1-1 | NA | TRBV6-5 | TGTGCCAGCAGCGCGGGCTGGAGCACTGAAGCTTTCTTT | CASSAGWSTEAFF
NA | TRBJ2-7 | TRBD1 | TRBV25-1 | TGTGCCAGCATGGGACAGATCTACGAGCAGTACTTC | CASMGQIYEQYF
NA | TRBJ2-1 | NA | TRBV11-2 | TGTGCCAGCAGCTCCTTCCCCTCAGCGGAATCCTACAATGAGCAGTTCTTC | CASSSFPSAESYNEQFF
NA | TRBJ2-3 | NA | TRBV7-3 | TGTGCCAGCAGCCTTGCTAGTGGGCGGGTCACAGATACGCAGTATTTT | CASSLASGRVTDTQYF
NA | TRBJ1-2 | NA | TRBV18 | TGTGCCAGCTCACCTGGAAGACGGGGTACGGACTATGGCTACACCTTC | CASSPGRRGTDYGYTF
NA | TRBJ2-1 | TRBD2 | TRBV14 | TGTGCCAGCAGCCAAGATCTGCGGACTAGCGGGAGAAATGAGCAGTTCTTC | CASSQDLRTSGRNEQFF
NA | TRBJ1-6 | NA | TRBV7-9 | TGTGCCAGCAGCTTTCGGGGGCCCCTCCACTTT | CASSFRGPLHF
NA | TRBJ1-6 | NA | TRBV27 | TGTGCCAGCAGTTACCCTGCGTCCAATTCACCCCTCCACTTT | CASSYPASNSPLHF
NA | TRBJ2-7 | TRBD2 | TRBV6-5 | TGTGCCAGCAGTCCACTAGCGGGAGGTTCCTACGAGCAGTACTTC | CASSPLAGGSYEQYF
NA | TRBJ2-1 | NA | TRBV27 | TGTGCCAGCAGTTTGGGTCCTAGCAATGAGCAGTTCTTC | CASSLGPSNEQFF
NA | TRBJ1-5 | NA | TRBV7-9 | TGTGCCAGCAGCTTAGGAACGGGGAATCAGCCCCAGCATTTT | CASSLGTGNQPQHF
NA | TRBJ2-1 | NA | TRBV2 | TGTGCCGGCCTAGCTAACCTTATGAATGAGCAGTTCTTC | CAGLANLMNEQFF
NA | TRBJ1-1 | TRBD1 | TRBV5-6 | TGTGCCAGCAGCGGAAACCAGGGGGTCACTGAAGCTTTCTTT | CASSGNQGVTEAFF
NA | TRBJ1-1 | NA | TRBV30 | TGTGCCTGGAGTGTATATCCGAACACTGAAGCTTTCTTT | CAWSVYPNTEAFF
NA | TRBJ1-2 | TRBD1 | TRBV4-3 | TGCGCCAGCAGCCGGGTAATAGGGACAGATCCCTATGGCTACACCTTC | CASSRVIGTDPYGYTF
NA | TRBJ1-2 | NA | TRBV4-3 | TGCGCCAGCAGCCAAGGCCTGGACAGCGCTACTGGTGGCTACACCTTC | CASSQGLDSATGGYTF